The rows below give T cell receptor beta chains drawn from one sample of a study of cytomegalovirus exposure and HLA in healthy donors. This table comes from immunoSEQ multiplex PCR, and its TCRdb copy is limited to in-frame clones, with some not included. Of 150,000 to 200,000 clones listed, roughly 77% are singletons. The sequenced sample consisted of PBMCs. The receptors derive from a man aged 18 to 30 in good health and CMV-seropositive. CDR3s include the opening cysteine and the closing phenylalanine or tryptophan. The D gene is left open where the match is weak. A clone size is listed for some rows: how often the clone was seen (once, few, many), or a class if it is expanded.

abundance | j_gene | d_gene | v_gene | CDR3aa | CDR3nt
- | TRBJ1-3 | TRBD1 | TRBV28 | CASGTEALVRGNTIYF | TGTGCCAGCGGGACAGAAGCTCTCGTTCGTGGAAACACCATATATTTT
- | TRBJ1-1 | TRBD1 | TRBV25-1 | CASRTGTAEAFF | TGTGCCAGCAGGACCGGGACAGCAGAAGCTTTCTTT
- | TRBJ2-1 | - | TRBV6-5 | CASSYSGAVDNEQFF | TGTGCCAGCAGTTACTCAGGGGCGGTAGACAATGAGCAGTTCTTC
- | TRBJ2-7 | TRBD2 | TRBV19 | CASSESSGFSYEQYF | TGTGCCAGTAGTGAATCTAGCGGATTCTCCTACGAGCAGTACTTC
- | TRBJ2-7 | - | TRBV19 | CASSDRGVYEQYF | TGTGCCAGTAGTGACAGAGGAGTTTACGAGCAGTACTTC
- | TRBJ1-2 | TRBD1 | TRBV30 | CAWSTPGGYYGYTF | TGTGCCTGGAGTACCCCAGGGGGCTACTATGGCTACACCTTC
- | TRBJ2-4 | TRBD1 | TRBV28 | CASLPGGAKNIQYF | TGTGCCAGCCTCCCAGGGGGAGCCAAAAACATTCAGTACTTC
- | TRBJ1-1 | - | TRBV10-3 | CAISDRTEAFF | TGTGCCATCAGTGATCGCACTGAAGCTTTCTTT
few | TRBJ1-1 | - | TRBV29-1 | CSVEDMNTEAFF | TGCAGCGTCGAAGACATGAACACTGAAGCTTTCTTT
- | TRBJ2-7 | - | TRBV21-1 | CASAGLSSYEQYF | TGTGCCAGCGCCGGTCTGAGCTCCTACGAGCAGTACTTC
- | TRBJ2-7 | TRBD2 | TRBV4-1 | CASSPEGGWAEQYF | TGCGCCAGCAGCCCAGAGGGAGGGTGGGCCGAGCAGTACTTC
- | TRBJ1-2 | TRBD1 | TRBV27 | CASRETGKDGYTF | TGTGCCAGCAGAGAGACAGGGAAGGATGGCTACACCTTC
- | TRBJ2-7 | - | TRBV11-1 | CASSTTDITYEQYF | TGTGCCAGCAGCACGACAGATATCACCTACGAGCAGTACTTC
few | TRBJ1-2 | TRBD1 | TRBV5-1 | CASSLGDRDYYGYTF | TGCGCCAGCAGCTTGGGGGACAGGGATTATTATGGCTACACCTTC
- | TRBJ2-7 | TRBD2 | TRBV19 | CASSPTSGRVYEQYF | TGTGCCAGTAGCCCGACTAGCGGGAGAGTCTACGAGCAGTACTTC
- | TRBJ2-7 | - | TRBV7-9 | CASSLQGFADEQYF | TGTGCCAGCAGCCTACAGGGATTCGCTGACGAGCAGTACTTC
- | TRBJ1-2 | - | TRBV30 | CAWKHPPGGYTF | TGTGCCTGGAAACACCCTCCGGGTGGCTACACCTTC
- | TRBJ2-1 | TRBD2 | TRBV18 | CASSPPAGGQGDNEQFF | TGTGCCAGCTCACCACCGGCGGGGGGGCAGGGCGACAATGAGCAGTTCTTC
once | TRBJ2-7 | TRBD2 | TRBV6-5 | CASSYYAGGRYEQYF | TGTGCCAGCAGTTACTACGCGGGAGGTCGGTACGAGCAGTACTTC
- | TRBJ2-7 | - | TRBV2 | CASSDEDSYEQYF | TGTGCCAGCAGTGATGAGGATTCCTACGAGCAGTACTTC
- | TRBJ1-3 | - | TRBV5-1 | CASSLGLVSGNTIYF | TGCGCCAGCAGCTTGGGACTAGTCTCTGGAAACACCATATATTTT
- | TRBJ1-4 | - | TRBV28 | CASTMGGNEKLFF | TGTGCCAGCACCATGGGGGGGAATGAAAAACTGTTTTTT
once | TRBJ2-7 | TRBD1 | TRBV6-5 | CASSGTGGEQYF | TGTGCCAGCAGCGGGACAGGGGGCGAGCAGTACTTC
- | TRBJ1-4 | TRBD1 | TRBV28 | CASGTGLATNEKLFF | TGTGCCTCCGGGACAGGGTTGGCAACTAATGAAAAACTGTTTTTT
- | TRBJ1-1 | - | TRBV5-1 | CASSLVTGKSEAFF | TGCGCCAGCAGCTTGGTTACTGGTAAGTCTGAAGCTTTCTTT
- | TRBJ1-2 | - | TRBV21-1 | CASSKGQTNYGYTF | TGTGCCAGCAGCAAGGGACAGACTAATTATGGCTACACCTTC
- | TRBJ1-1 | - | TRBV11-2 | CASSLLPAPLNTEAFF | TGTGCCAGCAGCTTACTCCCCGCGCCCCTGAACACTGAAGCTTTCTTT
- | TRBJ2-7 | - | TRBV27 | CASSWGRGCEQYF | TGTGCCAGCAGTTGGGGGAGGGGGTGCGAGCAGTACTTC
- | TRBJ2-7 | TRBD2 | TRBV7-6 | CASSFLAGGMYEQYF | TGTGCCAGCAGTTTCTTAGCGGGAGGAATGTACGAGCAGTACTTC
- | TRBJ1-4 | - | TRBV9 | CASSVGGNEKLFF | TGTGCCAGCAGCGTAGGCGGGAATGAAAAACTGTTTTTT
- | TRBJ2-3 | - | TRBV4-2 | CASSQEGAPNTQYF | TGTGCCAGCAGCCAAGAAGGGGCTCCAAATACGCAGTATTTT
- | TRBJ2-1 | TRBD2 | TRBV7-2 | CASSPRAGGYNEQFF | TGTGCCAGCAGCCCTCGAGCGGGGGGGTACAATGAGCAGTTCTTC
- | TRBJ2-3 | - | TRBV14 | CASSLAGADTQYF | TGTGCCAGCAGCCTGGCGGGCGCAGATACGCAGTATTTT
once | TRBJ1-1 | - | TRBV6-5 | CASSYSTDLNTEAFF | TGTGCCAGCAGTTACTCGACAGATCTGAACACTGAAGCTTTCTTT
- | TRBJ2-1 | - | TRBV4-2 | CASSQDGGTYNEQFF | TGTGCCAGCAGCCAAGATGGGGGGACCTACAATGAGCAGTTCTTC